This passage covers 31 T cell receptor beta chains from one sample sequenced in a study of early T cells in non-severe SARS-CoV-2 infection. TCRdb redid the calling of the 5' RACE reads with MiXCR, one entry per CDR3 protein. The sample gives 35,000 to 45,000 distinct CDR3 sequences, about 6% of which show up once; around 7.7% is in the top ten. The sequencing used whole blood, collected at baseline. The source is an adult who was a healthcare worker with PCR-confirmed SARS-CoV-2 infection or an uninfected control (not recorded which).

A few counts support this clonotype. This chain connects TRBV6-2 or TRBV6-3 to TRBJ2-7; D possibly corresponds to TRBD1 (6 bases). CDR1 is MNHEY and CDR2 is SVGEGT in the germline V gene. The CDR3 runs to 13 residues. Trimming left V 5 bases short and J 0 bases short, with 8 bases between. The CDR3 protein is CASSLGHSYEQYF. The CDR3, as DNA: TGTGCCAGCAGTCTGGGACACTCCTACGAGCAGTACTTC.

The CDR3 region has the DNA TGTGCCAGCAGCTTTGGCGGAGAGACCCAGTACTTC. It yields the protein CASSFGGETQYF. V and J are TRBV5-5 and TRBJ2-5; D is undetermined. This CDR3 spans 12 amino acids. In germline, CDR1 is SGHKS, CDR2 YYEKEE (reference sequence). Trimming took 2 bases from V and 4 from J, leaving 6 bases between them.

The CDR3 protein is CASSPNDNEQFF. In DNA form, the CDR3 reads TGTGCCAGCAGCCCTAATGACAATGAGCAGTTCTTC. The chain combines TRBV5-4 with TRBJ2-1, with unresolved D. V was cut by 4 bases and J by 5 bases, with 7 bases left in between. The CDR3 spans 12 residues. Germline V lookup: CDR1 SGHNT, CDR2 YYREEE (reference sequence).

The chain links TRBV27 to TRBJ2-1; 8 positions agree with TRBD2. CDR3 length: 19 amino acids. The germline V gene has CDR1 MNHEY and CDR2 SMNVEV (reference sequence). V was clipped by 0 bases and J by 4 bases; unmatched bases: 14. CDR3 in DNA: TGTGCCAGCAGTTTATCCCCTCGTATCAGCGGGGGAGTATACAATGAGCAGTTCTTC. It yields the protein CASSLSPRISGGVYNEQFF.

This clonotype was seen at least ten times. The rearrangement links TRBV11-2 to TRBJ2-3; the match to TRBD2 covers 11 bases. CDR1 is SGHAT and CDR2 is FQNNGV in the germline V gene. V dropped 5 bases and J dropped 4; count of bases not matched to a gene: 2. CDR3 size: 14 residues. The CDR3 reads CASSPGLAADTQYF. In DNA, the CDR3 is TGTGCCAGCAGCCCGGGACTAGCGGCAGATACGCAGTATTTT.

The gene calls are TRBV18 and TRBJ2-7; D is possibly TRBD2 (5 bases). V lost 3 bases to trimming and J lost 0 bases, with 15 bases between them. The CDR3 extends over 16 amino acids. The germline V gene encodes CDR1 KGHSH and CDR2 LQKENI. The CDR3 DNA follows: TGTGCCAGCTCACCCCAGTGGACTGGGAGCTCCTACGAGCAGTACTTC. This gives the protein CASSPQWTGSSYEQYF.

This clonotype was detected many times. The chain is built from TRBV28 and TRBJ1-1, with D perhaps matching TRBD1 (5 bases). Per the germline V gene, CDR1 is MDHEN and CDR2 is SYDVKM. The CDR3 is 15 amino acids. V shed 4 bases and J shed 5 bases, with 17 bases lying between them. Here the CDR3 DNA reads TGTGCCAGCAGTTACGCTGTGGGACTCGTGACTGAAGCTTTCTTT. Protein: CASSYAVGLVTEAFF.

The chain uses TRBV28 and TRBJ1-2, with TRBD1 matching 10 bases. Germline values: CDR1 MDHEN, CDR2 SYDVKM. J lost 5 bases, V lost 6 bases, and 6 bases had no gene match. The CDR3 consists of 14 residues. CDR3: CASRGTGAMYGYTF. CDR3 in DNA: TGTGCCAGCAGGGGGACAGGGGCAATGTATGGCTACACCTTC.

This clonotype was counted ten times or more. The rearrangement links TRBV7-6 to TRBJ1-5, with 7 positions matching TRBD1. Germline loops: CDR1 SGHVS, CDR2 FNYEAQ. The CDR3 runs to 16 residues. V was pared by 1 base and J by 3 bases, with 6 bases of the junction left unmatched. The CDR3 DNA reads as TGTGCCAGCAGCTTAGAACCCAGGGGGTACAATCAGCCCCAGCATTTT. Residues: CASSLEPRGYNQPQHF.

With regard to this clonotype: A read error may be the cause here, since a much bigger clone is one base away. The chain has TRBV7-9 and TRBJ1-5; maybe TRBD1 (5 bases). V lost 1 base and J 2 bases, leaving 6 bases between the germline ends. Germline V CDR1 and CDR2: SEHNR, FQNEAQ (reference sequence). The CDR3 has 14 residues. CDR3: CASSLEQGNQPQHF. CDR3 DNA sequence: TGTGCCAGCAGCTTAGAACAGGGCAATCAGCCCCAGCATTTT.

This clonotype occurred many times. The chain has TRBV12-3 or TRBV12-4 and TRBJ2-5; 9 positions agree with TRBD1. The CDR3 covers 14 residues. V shed 5 bases, J shed 2 bases, and the junction held 3 bases outside the gene matches. CDR3 sequence: CASSTGTGQETQYF. CDR3 bases: TGTGCCAGCAGTACTGGGACAGGGCAAGAGACCCAGTACTTC.

This clonotype was picked up many times. The V call is TRBV6-4, the J call TRBJ1-3; D is unresolved. Germline V gene data show CDR1 as MRHNA and CDR2 as SNTAGT. The CDR3 runs 14 residues. The germline V and J ends were trimmed by 8 bases and 1 base, with 12 bases remaining between them. CDR3 in amino acids: CASASVLSGNTIYF. CDR3 DNA sequence: TGTGCCAGCGCCAGCGTTTTATCTGGAAACACCATATATTTT.

This clonotype was recorded many times. The chain's CDR3 is CASTPGWGGGTDTQYF. The CDR3 DNA is TGTGCCAGCACCCCCGGCTGGGGGGGAGGCACAGATACGCAGTATTTT. The chain links TRBV5-5 to TRBJ2-3; 7 positions match TRBD2. Germline CDR1 and CDR2: SGHKS and YYEKEE (reference sequence). Trimming at V came to 6 bases and at J to 1 base, leaving 11 bases not matched to a gene. The CDR3 loop spans 16 amino acids.

This clonotype occurred many times. This chain uses TRBV7-9 with TRBJ2-1, with 7 nucleotides matching TRBD1. J was trimmed by 0 bases and V by 5 bases; bases with no gene match: 10. This CDR3 has 17 residues. Per germline, CDR1 SEHNR and CDR2 FQNEAQ (reference sequence). The CDR3 loop is CASSPHGQASSYNEQFF. CDR3 coding DNA: TGTGCCAGCAGCCCGCACGGACAGGCGAGCTCCTACAATGAGCAGTTCTTC.

This clonotype was counted a few times. The V and J genes are TRBV30 and TRBJ1-2, with a possible D match to TRBD1 (5 bases). The germline V and J ends were trimmed by 3 bases and 5 bases, with 13 bases remaining between them. Looked up from germline, CDR1 is GTSNPN and CDR2 is SVGIG (reference sequence). The CDR3 covers 13 residues. The CDR3 reads CAWSPGTEYGYTF. The CDR3 nucleotides are TGTGCCTGGAGCCCTGGGACTGAGTATGGCTACACCTTC.

The chain carries TRBV30 and TRBJ1-2, with D possibly TRBD1 on 6 matching bases. Germline V gives CDR1 GTSNPN, CDR2 SVGIG (reference sequence). CDR3 length equals 12 residues. V was cut by 1 base and J by 10 bases, with 13 bases left in between. The CDR3 nucleotides read TGTGCCTGGAGTGAGGAGGGGGAGGACTACACCTTC. Translated, it gives CAWSEEGEDYTF.

The V and J genes are TRBV28 and TRBJ2-5; a weak D match, TRBD1 (5 bases). Germline-derived CDR1 and CDR2 are MDHEN and SYDVKM. This CDR3 is built from 12 residues. V lost 8 bases, J lost 3 bases, and 10 bases lay in between. The chain's CDR3 is CASAAGKETQYF. The DNA for the CDR3 is TGTGCCAGCGCCGCAGGGAAAGAGACCCAGTACTTC.

This clonotype was picked up many times. The chain joins TRBV6-5 to TRBJ2-7; the D gene is possibly TRBD2 (5 bases). The length of the CDR3 is 16 residues. V shed 6 bases and J shed 4 bases, with 22 bases lying between them. Germline CDR1 and CDR2: MNHEY and SVGAGI. Written as DNA, the CDR3 is TGTGCCAGCAGCGCAACCCTAGCAGGAGTTCTTTACGAGCAGTACTTC. Amino acid sequence: CASSATLAGVLYEQYF.

This rearrangement joins TRBV7-8 to TRBJ2-1; 14 bases fit TRBD2. V lost 4 bases and J lost 5; bases outside the gene matches: 13. The CDR3 consists of 19 residues. Germline V gene sequence: CDR1 SGHVS, CDR2 FQNEAQ. The chain's CDR3 is CASSSRLAGGLGAHNEQFF. The CDR3 DNA reads as TGTGCCAGCAGCTCACGACTAGCGGGGGGGCTGGGGGCCCACAATGAGCAGTTCTTC. The full variable domain, rest sourced from reference TRBV7-8 and TRBJ2-1, is GAGVSQSPRYKVAKRGQDVALRCDPISGHVSLFWYQQALGQGPEFLTYFQNEAQLDKSGLPSDRFFAERPEGSVSTLKIQRTQQEDSAVYLCASSSRLAGGLGAHNEQFFGPGTRLTVL.

The CDR3 bases are TGTGCCAGCAGTCACAGGGGCGGAGATTCACCCCTCCACTTT. Translation gives CASSHRGGDSPLHF. The chain links TRBV28 to TRBJ1-6, with 7 bases identical to TRBD1. The CDR3 contains 14 residues. J was trimmed by 8 bases and V by 5 bases; bases with no gene match: 6. The V gene's germline CDR1 is MDHEN and CDR2 SYDVKM.

This chain uses TRBV28 with TRBJ1-3; D is perhaps TRBD1 (6 bases). Trimming removed 8 bases from V and 4 bases from J, with 15 bases in between. The CDR3 runs to 14 residues. The V gene's germline CDR1 is MDHEN and CDR2 SYDVKM. This CDR3 is CASARQGLGNTIYF. The CDR3 region has the DNA TGTGCCAGCGCGCGCCAGGGGTTAGGAAACACCATATATTTT.

This clonotype was picked up a small number of times. The chain has TRBV2 and TRBJ1-4; possibly TRBD1 for D (6 bases). Germline values: CDR1 SNHLY, CDR2 FYNNEI. This CDR3 has 16 amino acids. Trimming took 8 bases from V and 0 from J, leaving 16 bases between them. Written as DNA, the CDR3 is TGTGCCAGCGAACCGGGACACAGGACAACTAATGAAAAACTGTTTTTT. This translates into CASEPGHRTTNEKLFF. Filled out from reference TRBV2 and TRBJ1-4, the complete variable domain reads EPEVTQTPSHQVTQMGQEVILRCVPISNHLYFYWYRQILGQKVEFLVSFYNNEISEKSEIFDDQFSVERPDGSNFTLKIRSTKLEDSAMYFCASEPGHRTTNEKLFFGSGTQLSVL.

In this sample, this clonotype turned up a few times. The chain has TRBV29-1 and TRBJ2-2; maybe TRBD1 (6 bases). Deletions cut 6 bases from V and 3 bases from J, with 20 bases between. The germline V gene has CDR1 SQVTM and CDR2 ANQGSEA. This CDR3 has 16 amino acids. The DNA of the CDR3 is TGCAGCGTGCTTTCAATGGGGGCTGTGGACACCGGGGAGCTGTTTTTT. This gives the protein CSVLSMGAVDTGELFF.

In its sample, this clonotype was seen a few times. V usage is TRBV11-3 and J usage is TRBJ1-5; D is ambiguous. There are 15 residues in the CDR3. Germline loops: CDR1 SGHNT, CDR2 YENEEA. The V end lost 5 bases, the J end lost 7 bases, and 18 bases lay between the germline ends. The chain's CDR3 is CASSPLSMTPQPQHF. CDR3 DNA sequence: TGTGCCAGCAGCCCCCTCAGTATGACTCCCCAGCCCCAGCATTTT.

This clonotype was observed a handful of times. The chain couples TRBV12-3 or TRBV12-4 to TRBJ2-7; 7 bases are a match to TRBD1. The CDR3 covers 16 residues. V was clipped by 2 bases and J by 3 bases; unmatched bases: 10. CDR3 sequence (DNA): TGTGCCAGCAGTTTAAACAGCGACAGGGTATACTACGAGCAGTACTTC. This gives the protein CASSLNSDRVYYEQYF.

The sample holds many counts of this clonotype. The V and J genes are TRBV18 and TRBJ2-5; D is unclear. Trimming removed 4 bases from V and 2 bases from J, with 17 bases in between. The CDR3 runs to 16 residues. Germline V lookup: CDR1 KGHSH, CDR2 LQKENI. The CDR3: CASSLRSAERQETQYF. CDR3 bases: TGTGCCAGCTCACTTCGTTCGGCCGAAAGACAAGAGACCCAGTACTTC. Together with reference TRBV18 and TRBJ2-5, the CDR3 gives the full variable domain: NAGVMQNPRHLVRRRGQEARLRCSPMKGHSHVYWYRQLPEEGLKFMVYLQKENIIDESGMPKERFSAEFPKEGPSILRIQQVVRGDSAAYFCASSLRSAERQETQYFGPGTRLLVL.

This clonotype was found many times. This rearrangement joins TRBV7-2 to TRBJ2-5; TRBD2 is a possible D gene (6 bases). The CDR3 extends over 17 amino acids. From germline, CDR1 is SGHTA and CDR2 FQGNSA. Trimming pared 2 bases from V and 1 base from J, leaving 17 bases between. The CDR3 DNA follows: TGTGCCAGCAGCTTACGGTCCGCCAGCGGGCGCCAAGAGACCCAGTACTTC. This translates into CASSLRSASGRQETQYF.

The chain combines TRBV5-5 with TRBJ2-5, with D hard to call. CDR3 length: 13 amino acids. The germline gives CDR1 SGHKS, CDR2 YYEKEE (reference sequence). Trimming left V 0 bases short and J 5 bases short, with 8 bases between. The CDR3: CASSLGIWETQYF. The CDR3 nucleotides are TGTGCCAGCAGCTTGGGGATATGGGAGACCCAGTACTTC. The full variable domain, its missing parts supplied by reference TRBV5-5 and TRBJ2-5, is DAGVTQSPTHLIKTRGQQVTLRCSPISGHKSVSWYQQVLGQGPQFIFQYYEKEERGRGNFPDRFSARQFPNYSSELNVNALLLGDSALYLCASSLGIWETQYFGPGTRLLVL.

This clonotype occurred a few times. V is TRBV5-1 and J is TRBJ2-7; 7 bases are shared with TRBD1. V shed 4 bases, J shed 2 bases, and the junction held 3 bases outside the gene matches. The CDR3 is made up of 13 amino acids. Germline values: CDR1 SGHRS, CDR2 YFSETQ. The CDR3 DNA follows: TGCGCCAGCAGCGTCGGGACAGCCTACGAGCAGTACTTC. Its protein is CASSVGTAYEQYF.

This clonotype came up a few times. The chain links TRBV28 to TRBJ1-2; maybe TRBD1 (5 bases). The CDR3 has 14 amino acids. Germline values: CDR1 MDHEN, CDR2 SYDVKM. V gave up 4 bases and J gave up 3 bases, with 12 bases separating them. The chain's CDR3 is CASSSPQGYYGYTF. The DNA of the CDR3 is TGTGCCAGCAGTTCCCCCCAGGGCTACTATGGCTACACCTTC.

This sequence joins TRBV28 and TRBJ1-5, with 7 bases fitting TRBD1. The germline CDR1 and CDR2 sequences are MDHEN and SYDVKM. This CDR3 region has 16 residues. With 4 bases clipped from V and 3 bases from J, the junction kept 9 bases outside the gene matches. CDR3 loop: CASSSPGTAPNQPQHF. CDR3 nucleotides: TGTGCCAGCAGTTCTCCCGGGACAGCGCCCAATCAGCCCCAGCATTTT. The entire variable domain, with the rest obtained from reference TRBV28 and TRBJ1-5, is as follows: DVKVTQSSRYLVKRTGEKVFLECVQDMDHENMFWYRQDPGLGLRLIYFSYDVKMKEKGDIPEGYSVSREKKERFSLILESASTNQTSMYLCASSSPGTAPNQPQHFGDGTRLSIL.